A selection of T cell receptor beta chains follows, all from one sample in a study of molecular identifiers for immune sequencing clone quantification. MiXCR was run by TCRdb on the PCR reads, yielding one entry per CDR3 protein. The repertoire consists of about 97,000 distinct CDR3 sequences, with 20% to 25% occurring once and the leading ten covering 0.94%. The material sequenced was naive CD8+ T cells from blood, with Jurkat cell RNA spiked in. Receptors originate from a human donor in good health. Some libraries in this study had Jurkat cell RNA spiked in. CDR3s include the opening cysteine and the closing phenylalanine or tryptophan. Each record gives: D gene, clone size, J gene, V gene, CDR3 DNA, CDR3 protein. D genes are given only for firm matches. A clone size is listed for some rows: how often the clone was seen (once, few, many), or a class if it is expanded.

D gene: TRBD2; clone size: NA; J gene: TRBJ2-5; V gene: TRBV5-6; CDR3 DNA: TGTGCCAGCAGCCGCTCGGGGGGGACCCAGTACTTC; CDR3 protein: CASSRSGGTQYF
D gene: NA; clone size: few; J gene: TRBJ1-5; V gene: TRBV12-3/TRBV12-4; CDR3 DNA: TGTGCCAGCAGCCTCTGGGTGGGCAATCAGCCCCAGCATTTT; CDR3 protein: CASSLWVGNQPQHF
D gene: NA; clone size: many; J gene: TRBJ2-5; V gene: TRBV7-9; CDR3 DNA: TGTGCCATCCGGTCGATCGGCACGGAGACCCAGTACTTC; CDR3 protein: CAIRSIGTETQYF
D gene: TRBD2; clone size: many; J gene: TRBJ2-7; V gene: TRBV4-3; CDR3 DNA: TGCGCCAGCAGCCAACAACTAGCGGGAGGCGCCTACGAGCAGTACTTC; CDR3 protein: CASSQQLAGGAYEQYF
D gene: NA; clone size: many; J gene: TRBJ2-7; V gene: TRBV12-5; CDR3 DNA: TGTGCTAGTGTCGCGGGCAGTTCCTACGAGCAGTACTTC; CDR3 protein: CASVAGSSYEQYF
D gene: TRBD1; clone size: NA; J gene: TRBJ2-1; V gene: TRBV7-2; CDR3 DNA: TGTGCCAGCACAGGGGGCGGGGTGGCGAGCTACAATGAGCAGTTCTTC; CDR3 protein: CASTGGGVASYNEQFF
D gene: NA; clone size: many; J gene: TRBJ2-3; V gene: TRBV7-9; CDR3 DNA: TGTGCCAGCAGCTTAGCGGGGACCGCGCAGTATTTT; CDR3 protein: CASSLAGTAQYF
D gene: TRBD2; clone size: NA; J gene: TRBJ2-1; V gene: TRBV5-1; CDR3 DNA: TGCGCCAGCAGCTCACTGGGACTAGTGGGAGGGCCATATGAGCAGTTCTTC; CDR3 protein: CASSSLGLVGGPYEQFF
D gene: NA; clone size: many; J gene: TRBJ2-2; V gene: TRBV15; CDR3 DNA: TGTGCCACCAGCAGAGATCAGCAGCTGACCGGGGAGCTGTTTTTT; CDR3 protein: CATSRDQQLTGELFF
D gene: NA; clone size: many; J gene: TRBJ1-5; V gene: TRBV5-1; CDR3 DNA: TGCGCCAGCAGCTTGGGAACGGGGGTGGGCAATCAGCCCCAGCATTTT; CDR3 protein: CASSLGTGVGNQPQHF
D gene: NA; clone size: few; J gene: TRBJ1-1; V gene: TRBV6-5; CDR3 DNA: TGTGCCAGCAGTTACTCGGGGCAAATGGGGACTGAAGCTTTCTTT; CDR3 protein: CASSYSGQMGTEAFF
D gene: TRBD1; clone size: many; J gene: TRBJ2-3; V gene: TRBV11-2; CDR3 DNA: TGTGCCAGCAGCCAGGACAGGGGGATGGTAGATACGCAGTATTTT; CDR3 protein: CASSQDRGMVDTQYF
D gene: NA; clone size: few; J gene: TRBJ2-1; V gene: TRBV5-6; CDR3 DNA: TGTGCCAGCAGCTTCGAAGGGAGCGATGAGCAGTTCTTC; CDR3 protein: CASSFEGSDEQFF
D gene: NA; clone size: many; J gene: TRBJ1-1; V gene: TRBV4-1; CDR3 DNA: TGCGCCAGCAGCCAAGATAGAGGGGTAGAAGCTTTCTTT; CDR3 protein: CASSQDRGVEAFF
D gene: NA; clone size: many; J gene: TRBJ2-3; V gene: TRBV5-4; CDR3 DNA: TGTGCCAGCAGCTTTTCCGGGGTCCGCACAGATACGCAGTATTTT; CDR3 protein: CASSFSGVRTDTQYF
D gene: NA; clone size: NA; J gene: TRBJ2-7; V gene: TRBV7-9; CDR3 DNA: TGTGCCAGCAGCTTAGATTTAGGAGTCAGCTCCTACGAGCAGTACTTC; CDR3 protein: CASSLDLGVSSYEQYF
D gene: NA; clone size: many; J gene: TRBJ2-5; V gene: TRBV10-3; CDR3 DNA: TGTGCCATCAGTGAGTCGTCAGGAGGAGAGACCCAGTACTTC; CDR3 protein: CAISESSGGETQYF
D gene: NA; clone size: many; J gene: TRBJ1-1; V gene: TRBV2; CDR3 DNA: TGTGCCAGCATCGGTGTGAACACTGAAGCTTTCTTT; CDR3 protein: CASIGVNTEAFF
D gene: NA; clone size: many; J gene: TRBJ2-1; V gene: TRBV20-1; CDR3 DNA: TGCAGTGCTCTGCCCGGCTTCAGCTCCTACAATGAGCAGTTCTTC; CDR3 protein: CSALPGFSSYNEQFF
D gene: NA; clone size: many; J gene: TRBJ2-7; V gene: TRBV7-2; CDR3 DNA: TGTGCCAGTTCCGGAGTGGCAGGGCTCTACGAGCAGTACTTC; CDR3 protein: CASSGVAGLYEQYF
D gene: NA; clone size: few; J gene: TRBJ2-7; V gene: TRBV6-5; CDR3 DNA: TGTGCCAGCAGAACAGGACGGAACTACGAGCAGTACTTC; CDR3 protein: CASRTGRNYEQYF
D gene: NA; clone size: many; J gene: TRBJ1-5; V gene: TRBV4-2; CDR3 DNA: TGTGCCAGCAGCCAAGGACTTGCAGGGGACAGCAATCAGCCCCAGCATTTT; CDR3 protein: CASSQGLAGDSNQPQHF
D gene: TRBD2; clone size: many; J gene: TRBJ2-7; V gene: TRBV18; CDR3 DNA: TGTGCCAGCTCACCACCGTCTAGCGGTGCCTACGAGCAGTACTTC; CDR3 protein: CASSPPSSGAYEQYF
D gene: NA; clone size: many; J gene: TRBJ1-5; V gene: TRBV4-3; CDR3 DNA: TGCGCCAGCAGCCAAGATTGGGCCGAGGGACAGCCCCAGCATTTT; CDR3 protein: CASSQDWAEGQPQHF
D gene: NA; clone size: many; J gene: TRBJ2-7; V gene: TRBV6-5; CDR3 DNA: TGTGCCAGCAGTTATTCCGCGGTAAGCGAGCAGTACTTC; CDR3 protein: CASSYSAVSEQYF
D gene: TRBD1; clone size: NA; J gene: TRBJ1-1; V gene: TRBV9; CDR3 DNA: TGTGCCTGCTGCGTGACCGGGACAGGGGCGGTCACTGAAGCTTTCTTT; CDR3 protein: CACCVTGTGAVTEAFF
D gene: TRBD2; clone size: NA; J gene: TRBJ2-6; V gene: TRBV6-5; CDR3 DNA: TGTGCCAGCAAAGTATCCCGAGCGGGGGCCGTCTCTGGGGCCAACGTCCTGACTTTC; CDR3 protein: CASKVSRAGAVSGANVLTF
D gene: TRBD1; clone size: NA; J gene: TRBJ1-5; V gene: TRBV7-9; CDR3 DNA: TGTGCCAGCAGCTTGACAGGGTTCAATCAGCCCCAGCATTTT; CDR3 protein: CASSLTGFNQPQHF
D gene: NA; clone size: many; J gene: TRBJ2-7; V gene: TRBV19; CDR3 DNA: TGTGCCAGTAGCGCCCGGGGGCGGTTTGCCTACGAGCAGTACTTC; CDR3 protein: CASSARGRFAYEQYF
D gene: NA; clone size: NA; J gene: TRBJ1-4; V gene: TRBV27; CDR3 DNA: TGTGCCAGCAGTTCAGCTCTCTCTAATGAAAAACTGTTTTTT; CDR3 protein: CASSSALSNEKLFF
D gene: TRBD2; clone size: NA; J gene: TRBJ2-7; V gene: TRBV6-2/TRBV6-3; CDR3 DNA: TGTGACAGCAGTAATAGACTAGCTGACAACGAGCAGTACTTC; CDR3 protein: CDSSNRLADNEQYF
D gene: NA; clone size: NA; J gene: TRBJ1-5; V gene: TRBV20-1; CDR3 DNA: TGCAGTGCTAGAACGCTAAGGGGCGACTATAGCAATCAGCCCCAGCATTTT; CDR3 protein: CSARTLRGDYSNQPQHF
D gene: NA; clone size: many; J gene: TRBJ1-3; V gene: TRBV6-9; CDR3 DNA: TGTGCCAGCAGTTATTCGTTGCCAGGACTAAACTCTGGAAACACCATATATTTT; CDR3 protein: CASSYSLPGLNSGNTIYF
D gene: NA; clone size: many; J gene: TRBJ2-2; V gene: TRBV29-1; CDR3 DNA: TGCAGCGTTGAGAGGGGGACCGGGGAGCTGTTTTTT; CDR3 protein: CSVERGTGELFF
D gene: TRBD2; clone size: many; J gene: TRBJ2-6; V gene: TRBV20-1; CDR3 DNA: TGCAGTGCTAGGGGACTAGCGGGAGTTGGGGCCAACGTCCTGACTTTC; CDR3 protein: CSARGLAGVGANVLTF
D gene: TRBD1; clone size: many; J gene: TRBJ2-5; V gene: TRBV7-2; CDR3 DNA: TGTGCCAGCAGCCCAGGGGGTTGGAAGACCCAGTACTTC; CDR3 protein: CASSPGGWKTQYF
D gene: TRBD1; clone size: many; J gene: TRBJ2-2; V gene: TRBV7-9; CDR3 DNA: TGTGCCAGCAGCACCCGGACAGGGGTGACTGGGGAGCTGTTTTTT; CDR3 protein: CASSTRTGVTGELFF
D gene: NA; clone size: NA; J gene: TRBJ2-7; V gene: TRBV5-6; CDR3 DNA: TGTGCCAGCAGCCCCCGGGACGGAACCTACGAGCAGTACTTC; CDR3 protein: CASSPRDGTYEQYF
D gene: NA; clone size: NA; J gene: TRBJ2-1; V gene: TRBV16; CDR3 DNA: TGTGCCAGCAGCCCATCTCCCCTTGAGCAGTTCTTC; CDR3 protein: CASSPSPLEQFF
D gene: NA; clone size: NA; J gene: TRBJ2-3; V gene: TRBV7-9; CDR3 DNA: TGTGCCAGCAGGGATATCACAGAAATGCAGTATTTT; CDR3 protein: CASRDITEMQYF
D gene: TRBD2; clone size: many; J gene: TRBJ2-1; V gene: TRBV4-2; CDR3 DNA: TGTGCCAGCAGCCAAGCCGGTGTAGCGGGGAACAATGAGCAGTTCTTC; CDR3 protein: CASSQAGVAGNNEQFF
D gene: NA; clone size: many; J gene: TRBJ2-1; V gene: TRBV14; CDR3 DNA: TGTGCCAGCAGCCCCCGGGAGTGGTTCTACAATGAGCAGTTCTTC; CDR3 protein: CASSPREWFYNEQFF
D gene: NA; clone size: many; J gene: TRBJ2-5; V gene: TRBV7-9; CDR3 DNA: TGTGCCAGCAGCTTAGCTCTAGCGTACGCCCAAGAGACCCAGTACTTC; CDR3 protein: CASSLALAYAQETQYF
D gene: NA; clone size: NA; J gene: TRBJ2-7; V gene: TRBV5-1; CDR3 DNA: TGCGCCAGCAGCTTGGAAGTTAATGCGGGCATCGAGCAGTACTTC; CDR3 protein: CASSLEVNAGIEQYF
D gene: NA; clone size: many; J gene: TRBJ2-7; V gene: TRBV7-9; CDR3 DNA: TGTGCCAGCAGCCCCGCCACGGGCCCCCGGGCGTTCGAGCAGTACTTC; CDR3 protein: CASSPATGPRAFEQYF
D gene: NA; clone size: few; J gene: TRBJ2-3; V gene: TRBV27; CDR3 DNA: TGTGCCAGCAGTTACCAACTCCCAGATACGCAGTATTTT; CDR3 protein: CASSYQLPDTQYF
D gene: TRBD2; clone size: many; J gene: TRBJ2-7; V gene: TRBV30; CDR3 DNA: TGTGCCTGGAGTGTACTGGCGGGAGGGCTCGAGCAGTACTTC; CDR3 protein: CAWSVLAGGLEQYF
D gene: NA; clone size: few; J gene: TRBJ2-1; V gene: TRBV27; CDR3 DNA: TGTGCCAGCTCTAGAGGAAACTCCTACAATGAGCAGTTCTTC; CDR3 protein: CASSRGNSYNEQFF
D gene: TRBD2; clone size: many; J gene: TRBJ2-6; V gene: TRBV7-9; CDR3 DNA: TGTGCCAGCAGCTTAGTCGAGCGGGGAGACAACGTCCTGACTTTC; CDR3 protein: CASSLVERGDNVLTF
D gene: NA; clone size: NA; J gene: TRBJ1-1; V gene: TRBV7-9; CDR3 DNA: TGTGCCAGCAGCCCGCCTAGGACACCGAACGCTGAAGCTGTCTTT; CDR3 protein: CASSPPRTPNAEAVF
D gene: NA; clone size: NA; J gene: TRBJ2-7; V gene: TRBV10-2; CDR3 DNA: TGCGCCAGCAGTGAGCGGGGGCCCCCCTACGAGCAGTACTTC; CDR3 protein: CASSERGPPYEQYF
D gene: NA; clone size: many; J gene: TRBJ2-7; V gene: TRBV5-1; CDR3 DNA: TGCGCCAGCAGCTTGGGCCTAGGCCTGGAGGGGTACGAGCAGTACTTC; CDR3 protein: CASSLGLGLEGYEQYF
D gene: TRBD2; clone size: few; J gene: TRBJ2-1; V gene: TRBV6-5; CDR3 DNA: TGTGCCAGCAGTTACAGTCTAGCGGGAGGGGGGCTAGATGAGCAGTTCTTC; CDR3 protein: CASSYSLAGGGLDEQFF
D gene: NA; clone size: few; J gene: TRBJ2-3; V gene: TRBV6-2/TRBV6-3; CDR3 DNA: TGTGCCGGCCGATTAGTAATAGAAGAGTCAGCTACGCAGTATTTT; CDR3 protein: CAGRLVIEESATQYF
D gene: NA; clone size: many; J gene: TRBJ1-1; V gene: TRBV4-1; CDR3 DNA: TGCGCCAGCAGCACTCACAGTTCCGCTGAAGCTTTCTTT; CDR3 protein: CASSTHSSAEAFF
D gene: TRBD2; clone size: many; J gene: TRBJ2-1; V gene: TRBV2; CDR3 DNA: TGTGCCAGCAGTGAAGCGCTGGGGGGGAGGGATGAGCAGTTCTTC; CDR3 protein: CASSEALGGRDEQFF
D gene: NA; clone size: many; J gene: TRBJ2-7; V gene: TRBV28; CDR3 DNA: TGTGCCAGCAGTTTACTAGCTAGCGAGCAGTACTTC; CDR3 protein: CASSLLASEQYF
D gene: TRBD1; clone size: NA; J gene: TRBJ2-7; V gene: TRBV19; CDR3 DNA: TGTGCCAGTAGTATAACAGGGGCCTACGAGCAGTACTTC; CDR3 protein: CASSITGAYEQYF
D gene: TRBD2; clone size: NA; J gene: TRBJ2-3; V gene: TRBV5-1; CDR3 DNA: TGCGCCAGCAGCCCCCGGACTAGCGGGGGCGGGGATACGCAGTGTTTT; CDR3 protein: CASSPRTSGGGDTQCF